This TCR beta chain was profiled in a study of T-cell memory formation after mild COVID-19. Notes on the study in general: The main location of contracting CD4+ clones was CM and EM, and that of contracting CD8+ clones was EMRA. A balance of CD4 and CD8 characterized clones contracting day 15 to 85, whereas later expanders leaned CD4+.

TCR alpha and TCR beta cDNA libraries carrying sample barcodes and UMIs were produced by 5'RACE using constant-segment primers. Via MiXCR, TCRdb re-called the 5' RACE reads, giving one row per CDR3 protein. The sample comprises fewer than 650,000 distinct CDR3 sequences, roughly 21% of which are singletons, and under 8.5% rests with the top ten. This clonotype was seen only a few times. Its specificity is not known. The ends were cut back, 3 bases at V and 2 bases at J, with 10 bases in the middle. This CDR3 is 15 amino acids long. In germline, CDR1 is KGHDR, CDR2 SFDVKD. The chain links TRBV24-1 to TRBJ1-5, with a weak D call TRBD1 (5 bases). Sequenced sample: PBMCs or a T cell subset sorted from them (not recorded which). The receptor's source is an adult woman who had mild COVID-19 (a few samples of this study predate the infection). Cell type and time point are not known. DNA of the CDR3: TGTGCCACCAGTGATCCCGACAGACGCAATCAGCCCCAGCATTTT. Translating it yields CATSDPDRRNQPQHF.